The 16 T cell receptor beta chains below come from one sample, sequenced in a study of shared clonotypes between healthy human individuals. Measured with immunoSEQ multiplex PCR; TCRdb has only the in-frame clones, and not every one. The top ten clones hold 0.36% of a sample with about 2.4 million clones, roughly 93% of them seen once. Source material: naive CD4+ T cells from PBMCs. This sample's subset: CD45RA+ positively selected. These receptors all stem from a man in his late teens or twenties in good health. Some clones in this sample may be carry-over from other donors' samples.

The V gene is TRBV5-1, the J gene TRBJ1-2; a possible D gene is TRBD1 (6 bases). Germline V gene data show CDR1 as SGHRS and CDR2 as YFSETQ. Trimming left V 0 bases short and J 8 bases short, with 20 bases between. The CDR3 runs 16 residues. The CDR3 DNA follows: TGCGCCAGCAGCTTGGGACAGGATAGGGGTTTTGGCGGCTACACCTTC. Protein product: CASSLGQDRGFGGYTF.

The gene calls are TRBV7-8 and TRBJ2-7; TRBD1 matches 10 bases. There are 14 residues in the CDR3. V shed 6 bases, J shed 4 bases, and the junction held 6 bases outside the gene matches. Germline CDR1 SGHVS, CDR2 FQNEAQ. Here the CDR3 DNA reads TGTGCCAGCAGTCCGGGACAGGGGATGTACGAGCAGTACTTC. The encoded protein is CASSPGQGMYEQYF.

The chain combines TRBV2 with TRBJ2-5; TRBD2 matches 7 bases. This CDR3 has 14 residues. In germline, CDR1 is SNHLY, CDR2 FYNNEI. J lost 5 bases, V lost 6 bases, and 9 bases had no gene match. CDR3: CASRAGEGHETQYF. In DNA, the CDR3 is TGTGCCAGCAGGGCGGGGGAGGGCCACGAGACCCAGTACTTC.

This chain links TRBV11-2 with TRBJ2-5; D unresolved. The CDR3 is 17 residues long. Germline V CDR1 and CDR2: SGHAT, FQNNGV. V was pared by 1 base and J by 2 bases, with 17 bases between. The CDR3 DNA follows: TGTGCCAGCAGCTTAGCGTTTGGCTTAGGCTTTCAAGAGACCCAGTACTTC. Translation gives CASSLAFGLGFQETQYF.

This clone appeared a single time. V is TRBV5-1 and J is TRBJ2-3; possibly TRBD2 for D (5 bases). V shed 0 bases and J shed 4 bases, with 9 bases lying between them. The CDR3 spans 14 residues. From germline, CDR1 is SGHRS and CDR2 YFSETQ. In DNA form, the CDR3 reads TGCGCCAGCAGCTTGGTGTCTAGCCCAGATACGCAGTATTTT. This codes for CASSLVSSPDTQYF. Supplemented by reference TRBV5-1 and TRBJ2-3, the full variable domain reads KAGVTQTPRYLIKTRGQQVTLSCSPISGHRSVSWYQQTPGQGLQFLFEYFSETQRNKGNFPGRFSGRQFSNSRSEMNVSTLELGDSALYLCASSLVSSPDTQYFGPGTRLTVL.

This chain connects TRBV5-4 to TRBJ2-7, with TRBD2 matching over 11 bases. With V trimmed by 4 bases and J by 6 bases, 12 bases remained unmatched. Germline-derived CDR1 and CDR2 are SGHNT and YYREEE (reference sequence). The CDR3 runs to 16 residues. The CDR3 here is CASSLDISGRALEQYF. The CDR3 nucleotides read TGTGCCAGCAGCCTGGATATTAGCGGGAGGGCCCTCGAGCAGTACTTC.

This sequence joins TRBV2 and TRBJ1-2, with TRBD1 as a possible D gene (5 bases). CDR1 SNHLY and CDR2 FYNNEI come from the germline V gene. Between the trimmed V and J ends, which lost 6 bases and 4 bases, there was a span of 12 bases. This CDR3 is built from 13 residues. The CDR3: CASSLQESYGYTF. CDR3 DNA: TGTGCCAGCAGCTTACAGGAGAGCTATGGCTACACCTTC.

The CDR3 sequence is CAWSYAGADTQYF. DNA for the CDR3: TGTGCCTGGAGTTACGCCGGGGCAGATACGCAGTATTTT. This sequence joins TRBV30 and TRBJ2-3; D perhaps matches TRBD2 (5 bases). This CDR3 spans 13 amino acids. Germline V lookup: CDR1 GTSNPN, CDR2 SVGIG (reference sequence). Trimming shortened V by 2 bases and J by 4 bases, and 10 bases separated the two germline ends.

This clone is a singleton in its sample. V is TRBV10-3 and J is TRBJ1-2, with a possible D match to TRBD1 (5 bases). V shed 8 bases and J shed 8 bases, with 15 bases lying between them. Germline lookup yields CDR1 ENHRY and CDR2 SYGVKD. The CDR3 has 12 residues. The CDR3 loop reads CAIGGTEGGYTF. CDR3 coding DNA: TGTGCCATCGGCGGGACCGAGGGGGGCTACACCTTC.

This chain links TRBV29-1 with TRBJ2-1; no definite D call. CDR3 length: 13 residues. The germline V gene has CDR1 SQVTM and CDR2 ANQGSEA. V gave up 1 base and J gave up 5 bases, with 9 bases separating them. CDR3 coding DNA: TGCAGCGTTGAAGGGCCCATTGACAATGAGCAGTTCTTC. This gives the protein CSVEGPIDNEQFF.

V usage is TRBV5-6 and J usage is TRBJ2-7, with 9 nucleotides matching TRBD1. Germline CDR1 and CDR2: SGHDT and YYEEEE. The J segment lost 5 bases and the V segment lost 4 bases, leaving 1 base of the junction unmatched. This CDR3 spans 12 amino acids. The CDR3 region is CASSRDRDEQYF. Here the CDR3 DNA reads TGTGCCAGCAGCCGGGACAGGGACGAGCAGTACTTC.

This rearrangement joins TRBV5-1 to TRBJ2-3; 14 bases are a match to TRBD2. The V gene end was trimmed by 4 bases and the J gene end by 3 bases; junction bases not matched to a gene: 7. The CDR3 is made up of 17 amino acids. The V gene's germline CDR1 is SGHRS and CDR2 YFSETQ. CDR3 nucleotide sequence: TGCGCCAGCAGCAGGAGGACTAGCGGGAGGATAACAGATACGCAGTATTTT. Translation gives CASSRRTSGRITDTQYF.

This sequence joins TRBV10-3 and TRBJ1-4, with TRBD1 identical over 9 bases. V shed 0 bases, J shed 4 bases, and the junction held 3 bases outside the gene matches. The CDR3 runs to 16 residues. Germline CDR1 is ENHRY and CDR2 is SYGVKD. CDR3 in DNA: TGTGCCATCAGTGAGTCGGGACAGGGATTTAATGAAAAACTGTTTTTT. Translating gives CAISESGQGFNEKLFF.

As regards this clone: The sample carries other DNA sequences with the same CDR3. The genes are TRBV2 and TRBJ2-3; D is undetermined. This CDR3 contains 11 residues. Deletions cut 5 bases from V and 4 bases from J, with 4 bases between. Germline V gene sequence: CDR1 SNHLY, CDR2 FYNNEI. The CDR3 loop reads CASSPADTQYF. In nucleotides, the CDR3 is TGTGCCAGCAGTCCAGCAGATACGCAGTATTTT.

CDR3 in amino acids: CGWGAKYNEQFF. CDR3 nucleotides: TGTGGGTGGGGGGCCAAGTACAATGAGCAGTTCTTC. The chain has TRBV28 and TRBJ2-1; the D call may be TRBD1 or TRBD2 (6 bases each). Germline CDR1 is MDHEN and CDR2 is SYDVKM. This CDR3 is 12 amino acids long. The whole variable domain, remainder taken from reference TRBV28 and TRBJ2-1, is DVKVTQSSRYLVKRTGEKVFLECVQDMDHENMFWYRQDPGLGLRLIYFSYDVKMKEKGDIPEGYSVSREKKERFSLILESASTNQTSMYLCGWGAKYNEQFFGPGTRLTVL.

The chain uses TRBV28 and TRBJ1-5; 7 positions agree with TRBD1. Germline values: CDR1 MDHEN, CDR2 SYDVKM. V was clipped by 10 bases and J by 2 bases; unmatched bases: 20. This CDR3 spans 18 amino acids. CDR3 bases: TGTGCCACCACGACCAGGGGGGGTGCTCTCTGGGGCAATCAGCCCCAGCATTTT. Amino acid sequence: CATTTRGGALWGNQPQHF.